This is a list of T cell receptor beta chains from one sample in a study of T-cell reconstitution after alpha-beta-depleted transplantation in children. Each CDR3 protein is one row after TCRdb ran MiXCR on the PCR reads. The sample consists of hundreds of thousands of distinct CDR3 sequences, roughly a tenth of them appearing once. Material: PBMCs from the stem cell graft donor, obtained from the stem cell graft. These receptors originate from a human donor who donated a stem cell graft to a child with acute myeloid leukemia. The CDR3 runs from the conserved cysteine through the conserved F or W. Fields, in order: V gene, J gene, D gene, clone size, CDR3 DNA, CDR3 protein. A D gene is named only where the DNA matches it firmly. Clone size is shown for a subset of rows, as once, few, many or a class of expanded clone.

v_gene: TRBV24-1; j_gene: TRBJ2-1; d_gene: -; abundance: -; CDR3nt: TGTGCCACCAGTGATTTGGTGACAGGGAGGTTAGGACAGTTCTTC; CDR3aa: CATSDLVTGRLGQFF
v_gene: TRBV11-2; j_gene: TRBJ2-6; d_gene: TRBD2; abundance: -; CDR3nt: TGTGCCAGCAGCCCACGACTAGCGGGCCTGGGGGGGGCCAACGTCCTGACTTTC; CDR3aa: CASSPRLAGLGGANVLTF
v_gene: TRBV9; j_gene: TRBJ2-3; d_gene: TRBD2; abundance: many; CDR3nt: TGTGCCAGCAGCAAAAGGACTAGCGGGAGAGATACGCAGTATTTT; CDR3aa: CASSKRTSGRDTQYF
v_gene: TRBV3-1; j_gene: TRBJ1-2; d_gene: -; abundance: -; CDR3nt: TGTGCCAGCAGCCTACCGGACAGTTATGGCTACACCTTC; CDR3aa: CASSLPDSYGYTF
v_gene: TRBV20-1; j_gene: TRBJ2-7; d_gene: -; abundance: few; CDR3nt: TGCAGTGCTACCAAACTCCGCTTCGAGCAGTACTTC; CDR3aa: CSATKLRFEQYF
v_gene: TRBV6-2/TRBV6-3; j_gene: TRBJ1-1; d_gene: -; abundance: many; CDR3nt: TGTGCCAGCAGGGGCGACAGGAACACTGAAGCTTTCTTT; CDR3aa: CASRGDRNTEAFF
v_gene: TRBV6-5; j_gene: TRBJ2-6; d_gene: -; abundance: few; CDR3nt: TGTGCCAGCAGTTACTATCCGGGAGTAAATGGGGCCAACGTCCTGACTTTC; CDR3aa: CASSYYPGVNGANVLTF
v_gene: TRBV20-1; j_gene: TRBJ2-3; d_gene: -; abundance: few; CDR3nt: TGCAGTGCTAGTGTTAGGGTCAGCACAGATACGCAGTATTTT; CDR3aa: CSASVRVSTDTQYF
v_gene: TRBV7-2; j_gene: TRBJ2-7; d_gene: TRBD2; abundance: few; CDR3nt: TGTGCCAGCAGCTCGCGGACTAGCGGGTACACCCCCTACGAGCAGTACTTC; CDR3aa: CASSSRTSGYTPYEQYF
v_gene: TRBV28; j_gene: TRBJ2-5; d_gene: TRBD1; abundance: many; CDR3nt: TGTGCCAGCAGTTTTACAGGGGGCCGAGAGACCCAGTACTTC; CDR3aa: CASSFTGGRETQYF
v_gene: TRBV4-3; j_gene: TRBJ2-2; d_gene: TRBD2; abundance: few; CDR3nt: TGCGCCAGCAGCCAAGATGGCCTAGCGGAGAACACCGGGGAGCTGTTTTTT; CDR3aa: CASSQDGLAENTGELFF
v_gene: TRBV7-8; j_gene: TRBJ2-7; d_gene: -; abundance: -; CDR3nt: TGTGCCAGCAGCTGGCCGTCAAGGTTGGTGGAGGATGAGCAGTACTTC; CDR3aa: CASSWPSRLVEDEQYF
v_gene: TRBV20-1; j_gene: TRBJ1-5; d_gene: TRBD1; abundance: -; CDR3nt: TGCAGTGCTAGAGATCAACAGGGGAATGTCGATCAGCCCCAGCATTTT; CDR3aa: CSARDQQGNVDQPQHF
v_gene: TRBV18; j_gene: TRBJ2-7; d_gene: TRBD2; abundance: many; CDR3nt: TGTGCCAGCTCTCGGGGACTAGCTGGGACCTACGAGCAGTACTTC; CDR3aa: CASSRGLAGTYEQYF
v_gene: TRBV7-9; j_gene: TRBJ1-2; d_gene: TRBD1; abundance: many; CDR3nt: TGTGCCAGCAGCCGACAGGGGGCCGCGTTCTATGGCTACACCTTC; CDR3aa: CASSRQGAAFYGYTF
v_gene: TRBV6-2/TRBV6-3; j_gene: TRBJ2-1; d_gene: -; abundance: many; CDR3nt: TGTGCCAGCAGTTTGGCTAGCTCCTACAATGAGCAGTTCTTC; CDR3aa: CASSLASSYNEQFF
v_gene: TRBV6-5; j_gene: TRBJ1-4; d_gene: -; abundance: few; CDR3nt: TGTGCCAGCAGTTACTCTGGGGTGCCCGTCGTCGAAAAACTGTTTTTT; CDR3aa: CASSYSGVPVVEKLFF
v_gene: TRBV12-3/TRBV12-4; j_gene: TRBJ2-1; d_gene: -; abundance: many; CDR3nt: TGTGCCAGCAGTCTAAGGGCGGAGGATGAGCAGTTCTTC; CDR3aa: CASSLRAEDEQFF
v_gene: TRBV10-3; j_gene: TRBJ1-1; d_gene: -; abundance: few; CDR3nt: TGTGCCATCAGGGAGGTGGGGGAAGCTTTCTTT; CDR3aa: CAIREVGEAFF
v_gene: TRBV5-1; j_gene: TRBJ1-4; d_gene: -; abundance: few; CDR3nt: TGCGCCAGCAGAGGGGGTCCGGGGGATGAAAAACTGTTTTTT; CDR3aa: CASRGGPGDEKLFF
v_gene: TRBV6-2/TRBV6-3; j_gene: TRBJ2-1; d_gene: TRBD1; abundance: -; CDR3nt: TGTGCCAGCAGCTGGACAGGGTTATGGGAGCAGTTCTTC; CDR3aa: CASSWTGLWEQFF
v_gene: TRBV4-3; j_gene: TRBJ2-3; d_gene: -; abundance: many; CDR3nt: TGCGCCAGCAGCCAAGATCTAACTTATCCAGCAGATACGCAGTATTTT; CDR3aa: CASSQDLTYPADTQYF
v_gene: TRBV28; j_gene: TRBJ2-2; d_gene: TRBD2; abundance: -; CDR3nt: TGTGCCAGCAGCCCCACACTAGCGGGCACCGGGGAGCTGTTTTTT; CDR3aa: CASSPTLAGTGELFF